This T cell receptor (beta chain) was sequenced for a study of T cell responses to AZD1222 COVID-19 vaccine. Points from the study as a whole: A rise in Spike-specific TCR breadth and depth followed two AZD1222 doses.

Profiling relied on immunoSEQ multiplex PCR, and the TCRdb table lists in-frame clones only, not all of them. Seen here are more than 140,000 clones, 91% observed once, and the top ten hold 5%. Remarks on this clone: Its cognate antigen is unknown.

Germline CDR1 reads LNHDA; CDR2 reads SQIVND (reference sequence). Between the trimmed V and J ends, which lost 5 bases and 1 base, there was a span of 11 bases. This CDR3 spans 15 amino acids. The rearrangement uses TRBV19 and TRBJ2-2; D possibly uses TRBD1 or TRBD2 (5 bases each). This receptor was identified in an adult in good health. Here the sequenced sample was peripheral blood, taken on day 0 of AZD1222 vaccination. CDR3 bases: TGTGCCAGTAGTCTCGGGACGGTGAACACCGGGGAGCTGTTTTTT. Its translation: CASSLGTVNTGELFF.